This TCR beta chain was sequenced in a study of identical twins. Comment on this clonotype: Its antigen remains unknown.

With template switching, a universal primer site was added, and the cDNA carried unique molecular identifiers. MiXCR, run by TCRdb on the 5' RACE reads, gives a single entry per CDR3 protein. The table shows 450,000 or so distinct CDR3 sequences, with approximately 17% occurring only once. The CDR3 covers 14 residues. Trimming took 4 bases from V and 4 from J; bases not matched to a gene: 7. Per the germline V gene, CDR1 is SQVTM and CDR2 is ANQGSEA. Regarding the study as a whole: Conclusions were drawn cross-sectionally by statistical analysis, without following the same donors. Reduced insertions were recorded for abundant cord blood beta clonotypes, with no such pattern in memory repertoires. A partial confounding effect on zero-insertion analyses could come from invariant MAIT and iNKT cells.

Sequencing input: naive T cells sorted from blood. The sequence was collected from a man aged 50 to 59 in good health. The V and J genes are TRBV29-1 and TRBJ2-5; 9 nucleotides align to TRBD1. This CDR3 reads CSVAPGQGTETQYF. In DNA, the CDR3 is TGCAGCGTTGCCCCCGGACAGGGGACAGAGACCCAGTACTTC. The full variable domain, in which reference TRBV29-1 and TRBJ2-5 provide the parts outside the CDR3, is SAVISQKPSRDICQRGTSLTIQCQVDSQVTMMFWYRQQPGQSLTLIATANQGSEATYESGFVIDKFPISRPNLTFSTLTVSNMSPEDSSIYLCSVAPGQGTETQYFGPGTRLLVL.